The rows below give T cell receptor beta chains drawn from one sample of a study of OX40 agonist ivuxolimab in advanced cancers. Sequencing used immunoSEQ multiplex PCR; TCRdb keeps in-frame clones, though not all of them. The data hold fewer than 90,000 clones, with around 90% observed a single time. The input for sequencing was CD4+ or CD8+ T cells sorted from blood, taken in a trial of the OX40 agonist ivuxolimab. Source of these receptors: an adult with an advanced solid tumor such as melanoma, head and neck, liver or kidney cancer. CDR3s include the opening cysteine and the closing phenylalanine or tryptophan. A D gene is named only where the DNA matches it firmly. Clone size is stated in some rows and not others, as once, few, many or a class when expanded.

d_call	clone_size	v_call	j_call	cdr3_nt	cdr3_aa
-	-	TRBV7-3	TRBJ1-1	TGTGCCAGCAGCCTAACGCAGGGACCGGACACTGAAGCTTTCTTT	CASSLTQGPDTEAFF
TRBD1	-	TRBV23-1	TRBJ2-7	TGCGCCAGCAGTCACCCTTCCCAGGCGACAGGGGAATTGGACTACGAGCAGTACTTC	CASSHPSQATGELDYEQYF
-	-	TRBV2	TRBJ2-5	TGTGCCAGCAGCGAGAGCGGATCGGCCCAGTACTTC	CASSESGSAQYF
TRBD1	-	TRBV9	TRBJ1-5	TGTGCCAGCAGCGCGACAGGGGGCACGGGGCAGCCCCAGCATTTT	CASSATGGTGQPQHF
TRBD1	-	TRBV7-2	TRBJ1-1	TGTGCCAGCAGCACCGATGGACAGGGCACTGAAGCTTTCTTT	CASSTDGQGTEAFF
TRBD2	few	TRBV5-6	TRBJ2-1	TGTGCCAGCCGTCCGGGGGGACCCCGGAGTTGGCATAGTAATGAGCAGTTCTTC	CASRPGGPRSWHSNEQFF
TRBD2	-	TRBV7-8	TRBJ2-4	TGTGCCAGCAGCTTCCCAGCGGGGGGTCACATTCAGTACTTC	CASSFPAGGHIQYF
-	-	TRBV28	TRBJ1-5	TGTGCCAGCACCGATACAGGGTATCAGCCCCAGCATTTT	CASTDTGYQPQHF
TRBD1	-	TRBV6-1	TRBJ1-2	TGTGCCAGCCAAGGGACAGGGAATTTCGACTATGGCTACACCTTC	CASQGTGNFDYGYTF
-	-	TRBV6-5	TRBJ2-1	TGTGCCAGCAATACACCGGGACAAAACAATGAGCAGTTCTTC	CASNTPGQNNEQFF
-	-	TRBV7-2	TRBJ2-1	TGTGCCAGCAGCTTTTCGCGGAATGAGCAGTTCTTC	CASSFSRNEQFF
-	-	TRBV19	TRBJ1-5	TGTGCCAGTAGGCAGGGTGGGGGGATTCAGCCCCAGCATTTT	CASRQGGGIQPQHF
-	-	TRBV18	TRBJ2-2	TGTGCCAGCTCATTTCTAGAAGACACCGGGGAGCTGTTTTTT	CASSFLEDTGELFF
-	-	TRBV7-3	TRBJ2-3	TGTGCCAGCAGTATACCGGGACCAACAGATACGCAGTATTTT	CASSIPGPTDTQYF
-	-	TRBV18	TRBJ2-3	TGTGCCAGCTCACCGACAAATCCAACAGGCACAGATACGCAGTATTTT	CASSPTNPTGTDTQYF
TRBD1	few	TRBV18	TRBJ1-1	TGTGCCAGCTCACCCGGGACAGAAAGGAACACTGAAGCTTTCTTT	CASSPGTERNTEAFF